This T cell receptor beta chain was sequenced in a study of T-cell reconstitution after alpha-beta-depleted transplantation in children. Study results and caveats: Reported findings indicate that, about two months after transplant, alpha-beta T cells came from several hundred expanded clones, which were derived from non-depleted graft cells. T-cell counts and diversity at one year following transplant were attributed mainly to newly produced T cells. Day-60 TCRbeta diversity that was high in some patients was derived from surviving recipient T cells and thymic progenitors.

TCRbeta library construction was performed incorporating unique molecular identifiers. TCRdb redid the calling of the PCR reads with MiXCR, one entry per CDR3 protein. The sample carries hundreds of thousands of distinct CDR3 sequences, 10% to 15% recorded once. This clonotype turned up a few times. Antigen specificity is unknown. The sequencing here drew on PBMCs, mostly from graft donor cells, taken 360 days after TCRalphabeta/CD19-depleted stem cell transplant. The receptor comes from a male patient between 5 and 17 years old who had a stem cell transplant for acute myeloid leukemia, so the T cells may come from the graft donor.

CDR3 loop: CASSLLQGSPYEQYF. CDR3 DNA sequence: TGTGCCAGCAGTTTATTGCAGGGTTCCCCCTACGAGCAGTACTTC. The rearrangement links TRBV27 to TRBJ2-7, with TRBD1 as a possible D gene (5 bases). The V gene lost 1 base and the J gene lost 2 bases, with 12 bases spanning the gap. This CDR3 comprises 15 residues. Germline V gives CDR1 MNHEY, CDR2 SMNVEV (reference sequence).